The rows below give T cell receptor beta chains drawn from one sample of a study of OX40 agonist ivuxolimab in advanced cancers. The data were produced by immunoSEQ multiplex PCR, yet TCRdb's version contains in-frame clones alone and is incomplete. Found here are around 70,000 clones, around four fifths of them singletons; the top ten hold approximately 2.3%. Material: CD4+ or CD8+ T cells sorted from blood, obtained in a trial of the OX40 agonist ivuxolimab. The receptors derive from an adult with an advanced solid tumor such as melanoma, head and neck, liver or kidney cancer. The CDR3 runs from the conserved cysteine through the conserved F or W. The order of the fields is D gene, clone size, J gene, V gene, CDR3 DNA, CDR3 protein. A D gene is named only where the DNA matches it firmly. The size field is filled for only some rows; it gives once, few, many or a size class.

TRBD1	.	TRBJ2-7	TRBV19	TGTGCCAGTAGTATTTTGGCAGGGGGTTACGAGCAGTACTTC	CASSILAGGYEQYF
.	few	TRBJ1-2	TRBV7-8	TGTGCCAGCAGCCAGAGTTGGGAGGTGACTAACTATGGCTACACCTTC	CASSQSWEVTNYGYTF
TRBD1	.	TRBJ2-3	TRBV7-3	TGTGCCAGCAGCCCCATAGGGGGCGAAATTGGAGATACGCAGTATTTT	CASSPIGGEIGDTQYF
.	.	TRBJ2-7	TRBV29-1	TGCAGCCATCTGGGACAATTCCCCTACGAGCAGTACTTC	CSHLGQFPYEQYF
TRBD2	.	TRBJ2-5	TRBV20-1	TGCAGTGCTAGGACTAGCGAGACCCAGTACTTC	CSARTSETQYF
.	.	TRBJ1-2	TRBV28	TGTGCCAGCAGTTTTTTCGGGGAGGGCTACACCTTC	CASSFFGEGYTF
.	.	TRBJ2-7	TRBV4-3	TGCGCCAGCAGCCAAGAATCCCAGTACGAGCAGTACTTC	CASSQESQYEQYF
.	.	TRBJ1-5	TRBV6-5	TGTGCCAGCAGTTACTCGACGACATCTCAGCCCCAGCATTTT	CASSYSTTSQPQHF
.	.	TRBJ1-1	TRBV28	TGTGCCAGCAGCTCGGCGGGGACGAGGACTGAAGCTTTCTTT	CASSSAGTRTEAFF
TRBD1	few	TRBJ1-1	TRBV14	TGTGCCAGCAGCCAAGATTCGGGGGACAGGGGCGCTGAAGCTTTCTTT	CASSQDSGDRGAEAFF
.	.	TRBJ1-2	TRBV5-1	TGCGCCAGCAGCCCAGAAGGGTTGCAGTTCTATGGCTACACCTTC	CASSPEGLQFYGYTF
.	.	TRBJ1-3	TRBV25-1	TGTGCCAGCAGTGATCCAAGAAGAGAGGTCTCTGGAAACACCATATATTTT	CASSDPRREVSGNTIYF
.	.	TRBJ1-3	TRBV6-6	TGTGCCAGCAGTACCACAGGCGGAGGAAACACCATATATTTT	CASSTTGGGNTIYF
.	.	TRBJ2-7	TRBV18	TGTGCCAGCTCACCACGATGGACAGAGTCCTACGAGCAGTACTTC	CASSPRWTESYEQYF
TRBD1	.	TRBJ1-1	TRBV30	TGTGCCTGGAACGACAGGGGGTACACTGAAGCTTTCTTT	CAWNDRGYTEAFF
.	.	TRBJ2-3	TRBV29-1	TGCAGCGTTGAAGCTCCATCAGGCACAGATACGCAGTATTTT	CSVEAPSGTDTQYF
TRBD1	.	TRBJ2-2	TRBV19	TGTGCCAGTAGTATAGAGTCCAGGGGGAAGGCCGGGGAGCTGTTTTTT	CASSIESRGKAGELFF
.	.	TRBJ2-7	TRBV11-2	TGTGCCAGCAGCTTAGCCACCGGGACAGGCGGGAGGGCCCTGTACGAGCAGTACTTC	CASSLATGTGGRALYEQYF
.	.	TRBJ1-4	TRBV9	TGTGCCAGCAGCGTAGCGGTGGGGGCGGAAAAACTGTTTTTT	CASSVAVGAEKLFF
TRBD2	.	TRBJ2-5	TRBV7-2	TGTGCCAGCAGCTTAATGTCTAGCGGGAGGGTAGAAGAGACCCAGTACTTC	CASSLMSSGRVEETQYF
TRBD2	.	TRBJ2-7	TRBV7-2	TGTGCCAGCAGCTTAGCGGGAGGGCCTTACAACGAGCAGTACTTC	CASSLAGGPYNEQYF
.	once	TRBJ1-2	TRBV19	TGTGCCAGTAGTATAGGGCCGGACGGTCACTATGGCTACACCTTC	CASSIGPDGHYGYTF
TRBD1	.	TRBJ2-5	TRBV6-1	TGTGCCAGCAGTGAAGGGGCGACAGGGGGCCAAGAGACCCAGTACTTC	CASSEGATGGQETQYF
.	.	TRBJ1-3	TRBV7-2	TGTGCCAGCAGCCAACAGGGAACCGCTGGAAACACCATATATTTT	CASSQQGTAGNTIYF
.	.	TRBJ1-2	TRBV11-1	TGTGCCAGCAGCTTAGCGCGGAGTTGGGTGCACGAATTGGAGGATGGCTACACCTTC	CASSLARSWVHELEDGYTF
.	.	TRBJ2-7	TRBV28	TGTGCCAGCAGTGTGGGCAGGGAGGCCGAGCAGTACTTC	CASSVGREAEQYF
TRBD1	.	TRBJ2-5	TRBV7-6	TGTGCCAGCAGCCTGGGACAGAAAGAGACCCAGTACTTC	CASSLGQKETQYF
.	.	TRBJ2-5	TRBV6-5	TGTGCCAGCAGCAGAGATATTGCAGGGAGAGAGACCCAGTACTTC	CASSRDIAGRETQYF
TRBD1	.	TRBJ1-1	TRBV6-6	TGTGCCTCCGAGGACAGGGCCAGCACTGAAGCTTTCTTT	CASEDRASTEAFF
.	.	TRBJ1-1	TRBV7-8	TGTGCCAGCAGCCCAGTCGGGGAGTTGAACACTGAAGCTTTCTTT	CASSPVGELNTEAFF
.	.	TRBJ2-6	TRBV6-4	TGTGCCAGCAGTGACTCTTTGAGGAAGTCTGGGGCCAACGTCCTGACTTTC	CASSDSLRKSGANVLTF
TRBD2	.	TRBJ2-7	TRBV10-2	TGCGCCAGCACCACTAGCGGGGTGTCCTACGAGCAGTACTTC	CASTTSGVSYEQYF
.	few	TRBJ1-3	TRBV19	TGTGCCAGTAATGGACGGATCTCTGGAAACACCATATATTTT	CASNGRISGNTIYF
TRBD2	.	TRBJ2-5	TRBV7-9	TGTGCCAGCAGCTCGGGACTAGCTCTGGGGACCCAGTACTTC	CASSSGLALGTQYF
.	.	TRBJ2-7	TRBV19	TGTGCAACAGGGAGAGGGGACTACGAGCAGTACTTC	CATGRGDYEQYF
TRBD2	.	TRBJ2-7	TRBV28	TGTGCCAGCAGTTTTCTTGCTTGGGGGGAGGGCCCCCGCTCCTACGAGCAGTACTTC	CASSFLAWGEGPRSYEQYF
.	.	TRBJ2-3	TRBV5-5	TGTGCCAGCGATCTGGGAGCCACAGATACGCAGTATTTT	CASDLGATDTQYF
.	.	TRBJ1-2	TRBV2	TGTGCCAGCAGTCCCCCCCGGGGCTATGGCTACACCTTC	CASSPPRGYGYTF
.	.	TRBJ2-1	TRBV7-8	TGTGCCAGCAGCTTAGCTTACCAACAACAGTTCTTC	CASSLAYQQQFF
.	.	TRBJ2-1	TRBV5-6	TGTGCCAGCAGCTGGAGGGACAGCGCACGGGATGAGCAGTTCTTC	CASSWRDSARDEQFF
.	few	TRBJ1-4	TRBV5-4	TGTGCCAGCAGCAGCTGGACAGCAAGGGGGGAAAAACTGTTTTTT	CASSSWTARGEKLFF
.	once	TRBJ2-3	TRBV5-4	TGTGCCAGCAGCTTGGGGGGTAATAGGGGTACGCAGTATTTT	CASSLGGNRGTQYF
.	.	TRBJ1-2	TRBV7-9	TGTGCCAGCAGCTCAACAGGGAGGGGAGGCTATGGCTACACCTTC	CASSSTGRGGYGYTF
TRBD2	.	TRBJ2-3	TRBV28	TGTGCCAGCAGTGCTCGGACTAGCGGGAGCACAGATACGCAGTATTTT	CASSARTSGSTDTQYF
.	.	TRBJ2-4	TRBV4-3	TGCGCCAGCAGCCAAGGTTTGCGAGTCGAAAACATTCAGTACTTC	CASSQGLRVENIQYF
TRBD1	.	TRBJ2-2	TRBV4-1	TGCGCCAGCAGCCAAGATATAAGGGACAGAGGGGGCACCGGGGAGCTGTTTTTT	CASSQDIRDRGGTGELFF
.	.	TRBJ1-3	TRBV4-1	TGCGCCAGCAGCGGATCAGGGTATGGAGGAAACACCATATATTTT	CASSGSGYGGNTIYF
TRBD2	.	TRBJ2-1	TRBV19	TGTGCCAGTAGCCCGGCGGGACTAGCGGAGAGCTCCTACAATGAGCAGTTCTTC	CASSPAGLAESSYNEQFF